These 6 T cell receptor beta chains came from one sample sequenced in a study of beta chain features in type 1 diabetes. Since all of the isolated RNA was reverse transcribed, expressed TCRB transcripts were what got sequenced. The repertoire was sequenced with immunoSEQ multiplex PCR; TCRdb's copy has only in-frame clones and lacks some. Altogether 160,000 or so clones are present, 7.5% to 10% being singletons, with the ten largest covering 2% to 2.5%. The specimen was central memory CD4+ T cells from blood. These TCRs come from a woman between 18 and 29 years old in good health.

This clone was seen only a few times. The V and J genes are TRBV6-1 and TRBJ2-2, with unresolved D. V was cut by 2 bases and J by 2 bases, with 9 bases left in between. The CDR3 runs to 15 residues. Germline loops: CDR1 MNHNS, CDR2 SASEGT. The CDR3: CASSEYGVNTGELFF. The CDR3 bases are TGTGCCAGCAGTGAATATGGAGTTAACACCGGGGAGCTGTTTTTT.

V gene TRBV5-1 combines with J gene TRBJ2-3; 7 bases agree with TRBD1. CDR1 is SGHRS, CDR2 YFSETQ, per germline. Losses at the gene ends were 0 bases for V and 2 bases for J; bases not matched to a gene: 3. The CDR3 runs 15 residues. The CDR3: CASSLGDRDTDTQYF. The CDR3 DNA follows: TGCGCCAGCAGCTTGGGGGACAGAGACACAGATACGCAGTATTTT.

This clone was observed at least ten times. CDR3 region: CASSTEGRNEQFF. CDR3 in DNA: TGCGCCAGCAGCACGGAAGGGAGGAATGAGCAGTTCTTC. The chain carries TRBV5-1 and TRBJ2-1; D perhaps matches TRBD2 (6 bases). The CDR3 is made up of 13 amino acids. Germline V gene data show CDR1 as SGHRS and CDR2 as YFSETQ. V was pared by 4 bases and J by 7 bases, with 12 bases between.

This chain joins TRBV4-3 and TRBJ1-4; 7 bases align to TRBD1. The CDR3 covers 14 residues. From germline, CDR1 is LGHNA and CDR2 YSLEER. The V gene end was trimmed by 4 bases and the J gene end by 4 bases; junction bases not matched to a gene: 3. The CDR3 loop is CASSPGTVNEKLFF. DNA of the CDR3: TGCGCCAGCAGCCCCGGGACAGTTAATGAAAAACTGTTTTTT.

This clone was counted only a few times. CDR3 DNA: TGTGCCAGCAGCCCCCTAGGGGACAGGGATGGCTACACCTTC. Translation: CASSPLGDRDGYTF. The chain carries TRBV7-2 and TRBJ1-2; 9 nucleotides align to TRBD1. Germline CDR1 SGHTA, CDR2 FQGNSA. V was pared by 5 bases and J by 6 bases, with 7 bases of the junction left unmatched. The CDR3 is 14 residues long.

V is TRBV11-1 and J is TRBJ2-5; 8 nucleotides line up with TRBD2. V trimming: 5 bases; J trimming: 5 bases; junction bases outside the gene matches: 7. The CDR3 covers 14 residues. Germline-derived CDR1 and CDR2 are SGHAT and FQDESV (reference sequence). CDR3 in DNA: TGTGCCAGCAGCCCCCTCGTAGCGGGGGAGACCCAGTACTTC. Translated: CASSPLVAGETQYF.